A single sample gave rise to the 2 T cell receptor beta chains below, sequenced in a study of T-cell memory formation after mild COVID-19. TCRdb analysed the 5' RACE reads with MiXCR anew, one entry per CDR3 protein. Of some 410,000 distinct CDR3 sequences in the sample, 20% to 30% were seen once. Sequences were obtained from PBMCs or a T cell subset sorted from them (not recorded which). These receptors were obtained from an adult woman who had mild COVID-19 (a few samples of this study predate the infection). Cell type and time point are not known.

The gene calls are TRBV12-3 or TRBV12-4 and TRBJ1-1; D unclear. V was trimmed by 6 bases and J by 7 bases, leaving 15 bases between them. The CDR3 runs to 13 residues. The CDR3 DNA reads as TGTGCCAGCAGGTACGGGGTCGCCCTTGAAGCTTTCTTT. This translates into CASRYGVALEAFF.

The rearrangement links TRBV27 to TRBJ1-1; D might be TRBD1 (5 bases). The CDR3 contains 16 residues. The germline gives CDR1 MNHEY, CDR2 SMNVEV (reference sequence). V lost 10 bases and J lost 0, with 21 bases in between. The CDR3 is CATYSRSGYMNTEAFF. DNA of the CDR3: TGTGCCACCTACTCTAGGTCAGGGTACATGAACACTGAAGCTTTCTTT.